The next 8 T cell receptor beta chains were all read from a single sample in a study of shared clonotypes between healthy human individuals. Method: immunoSEQ multiplex PCR; TCRdb's copy keeps in-frame clones and lacks some. The data hold 2 million to 2.5 million clones, with roughly 92% observed a single time. Sequencing used naive CD4+ T cells from PBMCs. Subset denoted: CD45RA+ positively selected. Source of these receptors: a man younger than 35 in good health. Some clones in this sample may be carry-over from other donors' samples.

This sequence joins TRBV6-4 and TRBJ2-6; 8 bases agree with TRBD1. The CDR3 is 17 amino acids. CDR1 is MRHNA, CDR2 SNTAGT, per germline. Trimming at V came to 8 bases and at J to 3 bases, leaving 12 bases not matched to a gene. The CDR3 loop is CASSPGQGAGGANVLTF. CDR3 bases: TGTGCCAGCTCGCCGGGCCAGGGGGCTGGTGGGGCCAACGTCCTGACTTTC.

This chain links TRBV5-1 with TRBJ1-1; D may be TRBD1 (5 bases). V was cut by 9 bases and J by 1 base, with 13 bases left in between. The CDR3 is 13 residues long. Germline CDR1 is SGHRS and CDR2 is YFSETQ. CDR3 region: CATRTGGNTEAFF. CDR3 DNA sequence: TGCGCCACGCGCACCGGGGGGAACACTGAAGCTTTCTTT.

The chain combines TRBV7-2 with TRBJ2-3; 15 bases align to TRBD2. The CDR3 consists of 18 residues. The V gene end was trimmed by 3 bases and the J gene end by 2 bases; junction bases not matched to a gene: 6. The germline V gene has CDR1 SGHTA and CDR2 FQGNSA. CDR3 nucleotide sequence: TGTGCCAGCAGCTTCGGGGGACTAGCGGGAGGACTCACAGATACGCAGTATTTT. It codes for CASSFGGLAGGLTDTQYF.

V usage is TRBV11-2 and J usage is TRBJ2-2, with TRBD2 as a possible D gene (6 bases). V lost 5 bases, J lost 3 bases, and 13 bases lay in between. The CDR3 sequence is 15 residues long. Germline V gene lookup returns CDR1 SGHAT and CDR2 FQNNGV. CDR3 amino acids: CASSRGTLYTGELFF. In nucleotides, the CDR3 is TGTGCCAGCAGCAGAGGGACTTTATACACCGGGGAGCTGTTTTTT.

J is TRBJ2-1 and V is TRBV7-9; 8 bases line up with TRBD2. Germline V lookup: CDR1 SEHNR, CDR2 FQNEAQ (reference sequence). Trimming took 10 bases from V and 3 from J; bases not matched to a gene: 14. The CDR3 is made up of 16 amino acids. This chain's CDR3 is CATRGGRTTSYNEQFF. Here the CDR3 DNA reads TGTGCCACCAGGGGCGGGAGGACCACAAGCTACAATGAGCAGTTCTTC. Using reference TRBV7-9 and TRBJ2-1 for the parts outside the CDR3, the full variable domain is DTGVSQNPRHKITKRGQNVTFRCDPISEHNRLYWYRQTLGQGPEFLTYFQNEAQLEKSRLLSDRFSAERPKGSFSTLEIQRTEQGDSAMYLCATRGGRTTSYNEQFFGPGTRLTVL.

V and J are TRBV7-2 and TRBJ2-7; D ambiguous. Trimming took off 2 bases at V and 4 bases at J, with 18 bases between the two ends. CDR3 size: 16 residues. Germline V lookup: CDR1 SGHTA, CDR2 FQGNSA. CDR3 loop: CASSLRRPSVWYEQYF. The CDR3 DNA reads as TGTGCCAGCAGCTTACGCAGGCCCTCGGTGTGGTACGAGCAGTACTTC.

Turning to this clone: In the same sample, other DNA sequences code for this CDR3. This chain connects TRBV5-4 to TRBJ2-7; the match to TRBD2 covers 7 bases. V trimming: 0 bases; J trimming: 6 bases; junction bases outside the gene matches: 3. The V gene's germline CDR1 is SGHNT and CDR2 YYREEE (reference sequence). The CDR3 loop spans 13 amino acids. In DNA, the CDR3 is TGTGCCAGCAGCTTGGGACTAGCTGGCGAGCAGTACTTC. Protein sequence: CASSLGLAGEQYF.

This chain joins TRBV7-9 and TRBJ1-5, with a weak D call TRBD1 (6 bases). The germline gives CDR1 SEHNR, CDR2 FQNEAQ (reference sequence). V was pared by 5 bases and J by 2 bases, with 19 bases between. The CDR3 runs 17 residues. CDR3 amino acids: CASSPLYSRGGNQPQHF. The CDR3, as DNA: TGTGCCAGCAGCCCTCTGTATAGCAGGGGAGGCAATCAGCCCCAGCATTTT.